The 14 T cell receptor beta chains below were found in one sample sequenced in a study of CD8 T cells in ankylosing spondylitis. MiXCR, applied by TCRdb to the 5' RACE reads, yields one record per CDR3 protein. The sample lists about 310,000 distinct CDR3 sequences, less than 25% seen once, with 3.5% in the top ten. Material for sequencing was blood, either unsorted or a sorted T cell fraction (not recorded which). The source is a female donor with ankylosing spondylitis or in good health (not recorded which).

Only a few counts were recorded for this clonotype. The rearrangement links TRBV19 to TRBJ2-1, with TRBD2 identical over 7 bases. Germline values: CDR1 LNHDA, CDR2 SQIVND (reference sequence). This CDR3 is 14 amino acids long. Losses at the gene ends were 3 bases for V and 4 bases for J; bases not matched to a gene: 3. This CDR3 is CASSMGDYYNEQFF. The CDR3 bases are TGTGCCAGTAGTATGGGGGACTATTACAATGAGCAGTTCTTC. The full variable domain, its missing parts supplied by reference TRBV19 and TRBJ2-1, is DGGITQSPKYLFRKEGQNVTLSCEQNLNHDAMYWYRQDPGQGLRLIYYSQIVNDFQKGDIAEGYSVSREKKESFPLTVTSAQKNPTAFYLCASSMGDYYNEQFFGPGTRLTVL.

This clonotype was picked up many times. The chain uses TRBV25-1 and TRBJ2-5; D remains ambiguous. This CDR3 is built from 14 residues. V lost 2 bases and J 4 bases, leaving 11 bases between the germline ends. CDR1 MGHDK and CDR2 SYGVNS come from the germline V gene. The CDR3 is CASSEPGPLETQYF. For the CDR3, the DNA is TGTGCCAGCAGTGAACCAGGACCCTTAGAGACCCAGTACTTC.

The CDR3 coding sequence is TGTGCCAGCAGCGTAGCGAGCGCCGATTCCTACGAGCAGTACTTC. Amino acids: CASSVASADSYEQYF. The chain couples TRBV9 to TRBJ2-7; unclear D gene. V shed 0 bases and J shed 1 base, with 11 bases lying between them. Per the germline V gene, CDR1 is SGDLS and CDR2 is YYNGEE. This CDR3 has 15 amino acids. The full variable domain, its missing parts supplied by reference TRBV9 and TRBJ2-7, is DSGVTQTPKHLITATGQRVTLRCSPRSGDLSVYWYQQSLDQGLQFLIQYYNGEERAKGNILERFSAQQFPDLHSELNLSSLELGDSALYFCASSVASADSYEQYFGPGTRLTVT.

Ten or more counts support this clonotype. The chain links TRBV7-6 to TRBJ1-4; 11 nucleotides match TRBD1. Germline V lookup: CDR1 SGHVS, CDR2 FNYEAQ. The CDR3 sequence is 14 residues long. The V gene end was trimmed by 7 bases and the J gene end by 8 bases; junction bases not matched to a gene: 6. CDR3 in DNA: TGTGCCAGCACCCTAGGGACAGGGGGAGAAAAACTGTTTTTT. This sequence encodes CASTLGTGGEKLFF.

This chain uses TRBV5-1 with TRBJ2-3; the D is unclear. The CDR3 covers 11 residues. Germline CDR1 is SGHRS and CDR2 is YFSETQ. V was cut by 6 bases and J by 5 bases, with 7 bases left in between. CDR3 in amino acids: CASMILDTQYF. CDR3 coding DNA: TGCGCCAGCATGATTTTAGATACGCAGTATTTT.

The J gene is TRBJ2-5, the V gene TRBV5-4, with 11 bases lining up with TRBD2. In germline, CDR1 is SGHNT, CDR2 YYREEE (reference sequence). The CDR3 has 15 residues. Unmatched junction bases numbered 6, after V lost 5 bases and J lost 3 bases. The CDR3 bases are TGTGCCAGCAGAAAATGGGGACTAGCGGAAGAGACCCAGTACTTC. This encodes CASRKWGLAEETQYF. Variable domain in full (rest from reference TRBV5-4 and TRBJ2-5): ETGVTQSPTHLIKTRGQQVTLRCSSQSGHNTVSWYQQALGQGPQFIFQYYREEENGRGNFPPRFSGLQFPNYSSELNVNALELDDSALYLCASRKWGLAEETQYFGPGTRLLVL.

This clonotype was counted only a few times. The chain has TRBV6-1 and TRBJ2-1; D unclear. This CDR3 has 12 amino acids. CDR1 and CDR2 from the germline V gene are MNHNS and SASEGT. V gave up 7 bases and J gave up 4 bases, with 8 bases separating them. The CDR3 region has the DNA TGTGCCAGCAACGGGCATTACAATGAGCAGTTCTTC. Its translation: CASNGHYNEQFF.

This clonotype was counted a few times. The chain carries TRBV11-2 and TRBJ2-3, with 11 bases that match TRBD2. The CDR3 has 17 residues. The V gene's germline CDR1 is SGHAT and CDR2 FQNNGV. With 0 bases clipped from V and 0 bases from J, the junction kept 2 bases outside the gene matches. The CDR3 region is CASSLDWTSGSTDTQYF. The CDR3 nucleotides read TGTGCCAGCAGCTTAGACTGGACTAGCGGGAGCACAGATACGCAGTATTTT.

This clonotype was recorded a few times. The rearrangement links TRBV19 to TRBJ2-1; D possibly corresponds to TRBD2 (5 bases). V was cut by 1 base and J by 6 bases, with 10 bases left in between. The CDR3 consists of 14 residues. Germline-derived CDR1 and CDR2 are LNHDA and SQIVND (reference sequence). This chain's CDR3 is CASSIGLALNEQFF. As DNA, the CDR3 is TGTGCCAGTAGTATAGGCCTAGCACTCAATGAGCAGTTCTTC.

The V and J genes are TRBV4-1 and TRBJ1-2; 7 nucleotides match TRBD1. Germline V gene lookup returns CDR1 MGHRA and CDR2 YSYEKL. V gave up 3 bases and J gave up 4 bases; unmatched junction bases: 14. This CDR3 contains 17 residues. The CDR3: CASSHQYRDRLGYGYTF. CDR3 DNA: TGCGCCAGCAGCCACCAATACCGGGACAGATTGGGCTATGGCTACACCTTC.

This chain joins TRBV13 and TRBJ2-5; D might be TRBD1 (5 bases). From germline, CDR1 is PRHDT and CDR2 FYEKMQ (reference sequence). The CDR3 contains 14 residues. Trimming shortened V by 7 bases and J by 5 bases, and 17 bases separated the two germline ends. CDR3 nucleotide sequence: TGTGCCAGCAACAGACAGCCTTGGACGGAGACCCAGTACTTC. Protein: CASNRQPWTETQYF.

The chain recombines TRBV12-3 or TRBV12-4 with TRBJ2-1; 9 nucleotides agree with TRBD2. V lost 7 bases, J lost 0 bases, and 13 bases stayed unmatched. The CDR3 runs 18 residues. CDR3 coding DNA: TGTGCCAGCATCCTCCACACTAGCGGGCTAAGCTCCTACAATGAGCAGTTCTTC. Its protein product is CASILHTSGLSSYNEQFF.

There are a few counts of this clonotype. The V and J genes are TRBV28 and TRBJ1-1; D might be TRBD1 (5 bases). Per germline, CDR1 MDHEN and CDR2 SYDVKM. CDR3 length equals 18 residues. V lost 2 bases, J lost 0 bases, and 19 bases lay in between. The CDR3 sequence: CASSLGGVKGRVNTEAFF. DNA of the CDR3: TGTGCCAGCAGTTTAGGTGGTGTAAAGGGCAGGGTGAACACTGAAGCTTTCTTT. Full variable domain (outside the CDR3, taken from reference TRBV28 and TRBJ1-1): DVKVTQSSRYLVKRTGEKVFLECVQDMDHENMFWYRQDPGLGLRLIYFSYDVKMKEKGDIPEGYSVSREKKERFSLILESASTNQTSMYLCASSLGGVKGRVNTEAFFGQGTRLTVV.

The table lists this clonotype with a few counts. The chain joins TRBV7-2 to TRBJ1-1; weak D call: TRBD1 (5 bases). Germline lookup yields CDR1 SGHTA and CDR2 FQGNSA. Trimming removed 3 bases from V and 6 bases from J, with 11 bases in between. The CDR3 sequence is 13 residues long. CDR3 amino acids: CASSFQGPAEAFF. The CDR3 DNA sequence: TGTGCCAGCAGCTTTCAGGGACCGGCTGAAGCTTTCTTT.